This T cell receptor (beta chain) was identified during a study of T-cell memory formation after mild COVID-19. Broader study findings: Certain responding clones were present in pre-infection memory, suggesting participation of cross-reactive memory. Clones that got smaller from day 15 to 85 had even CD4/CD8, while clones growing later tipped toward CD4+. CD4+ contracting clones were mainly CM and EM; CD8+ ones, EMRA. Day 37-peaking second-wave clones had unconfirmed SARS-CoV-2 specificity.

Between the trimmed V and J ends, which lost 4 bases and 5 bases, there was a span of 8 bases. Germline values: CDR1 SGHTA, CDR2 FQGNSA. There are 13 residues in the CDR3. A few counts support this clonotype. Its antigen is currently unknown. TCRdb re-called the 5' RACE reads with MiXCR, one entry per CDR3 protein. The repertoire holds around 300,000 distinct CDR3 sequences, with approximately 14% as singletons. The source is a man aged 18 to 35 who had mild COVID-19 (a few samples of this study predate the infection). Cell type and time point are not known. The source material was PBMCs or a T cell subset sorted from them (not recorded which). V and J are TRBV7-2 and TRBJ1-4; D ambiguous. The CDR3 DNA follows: TGTGCCAGCAGCTCGATGGGAAATGAAAAACTGTTTTTT. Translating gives CASSSMGNEKLFF.